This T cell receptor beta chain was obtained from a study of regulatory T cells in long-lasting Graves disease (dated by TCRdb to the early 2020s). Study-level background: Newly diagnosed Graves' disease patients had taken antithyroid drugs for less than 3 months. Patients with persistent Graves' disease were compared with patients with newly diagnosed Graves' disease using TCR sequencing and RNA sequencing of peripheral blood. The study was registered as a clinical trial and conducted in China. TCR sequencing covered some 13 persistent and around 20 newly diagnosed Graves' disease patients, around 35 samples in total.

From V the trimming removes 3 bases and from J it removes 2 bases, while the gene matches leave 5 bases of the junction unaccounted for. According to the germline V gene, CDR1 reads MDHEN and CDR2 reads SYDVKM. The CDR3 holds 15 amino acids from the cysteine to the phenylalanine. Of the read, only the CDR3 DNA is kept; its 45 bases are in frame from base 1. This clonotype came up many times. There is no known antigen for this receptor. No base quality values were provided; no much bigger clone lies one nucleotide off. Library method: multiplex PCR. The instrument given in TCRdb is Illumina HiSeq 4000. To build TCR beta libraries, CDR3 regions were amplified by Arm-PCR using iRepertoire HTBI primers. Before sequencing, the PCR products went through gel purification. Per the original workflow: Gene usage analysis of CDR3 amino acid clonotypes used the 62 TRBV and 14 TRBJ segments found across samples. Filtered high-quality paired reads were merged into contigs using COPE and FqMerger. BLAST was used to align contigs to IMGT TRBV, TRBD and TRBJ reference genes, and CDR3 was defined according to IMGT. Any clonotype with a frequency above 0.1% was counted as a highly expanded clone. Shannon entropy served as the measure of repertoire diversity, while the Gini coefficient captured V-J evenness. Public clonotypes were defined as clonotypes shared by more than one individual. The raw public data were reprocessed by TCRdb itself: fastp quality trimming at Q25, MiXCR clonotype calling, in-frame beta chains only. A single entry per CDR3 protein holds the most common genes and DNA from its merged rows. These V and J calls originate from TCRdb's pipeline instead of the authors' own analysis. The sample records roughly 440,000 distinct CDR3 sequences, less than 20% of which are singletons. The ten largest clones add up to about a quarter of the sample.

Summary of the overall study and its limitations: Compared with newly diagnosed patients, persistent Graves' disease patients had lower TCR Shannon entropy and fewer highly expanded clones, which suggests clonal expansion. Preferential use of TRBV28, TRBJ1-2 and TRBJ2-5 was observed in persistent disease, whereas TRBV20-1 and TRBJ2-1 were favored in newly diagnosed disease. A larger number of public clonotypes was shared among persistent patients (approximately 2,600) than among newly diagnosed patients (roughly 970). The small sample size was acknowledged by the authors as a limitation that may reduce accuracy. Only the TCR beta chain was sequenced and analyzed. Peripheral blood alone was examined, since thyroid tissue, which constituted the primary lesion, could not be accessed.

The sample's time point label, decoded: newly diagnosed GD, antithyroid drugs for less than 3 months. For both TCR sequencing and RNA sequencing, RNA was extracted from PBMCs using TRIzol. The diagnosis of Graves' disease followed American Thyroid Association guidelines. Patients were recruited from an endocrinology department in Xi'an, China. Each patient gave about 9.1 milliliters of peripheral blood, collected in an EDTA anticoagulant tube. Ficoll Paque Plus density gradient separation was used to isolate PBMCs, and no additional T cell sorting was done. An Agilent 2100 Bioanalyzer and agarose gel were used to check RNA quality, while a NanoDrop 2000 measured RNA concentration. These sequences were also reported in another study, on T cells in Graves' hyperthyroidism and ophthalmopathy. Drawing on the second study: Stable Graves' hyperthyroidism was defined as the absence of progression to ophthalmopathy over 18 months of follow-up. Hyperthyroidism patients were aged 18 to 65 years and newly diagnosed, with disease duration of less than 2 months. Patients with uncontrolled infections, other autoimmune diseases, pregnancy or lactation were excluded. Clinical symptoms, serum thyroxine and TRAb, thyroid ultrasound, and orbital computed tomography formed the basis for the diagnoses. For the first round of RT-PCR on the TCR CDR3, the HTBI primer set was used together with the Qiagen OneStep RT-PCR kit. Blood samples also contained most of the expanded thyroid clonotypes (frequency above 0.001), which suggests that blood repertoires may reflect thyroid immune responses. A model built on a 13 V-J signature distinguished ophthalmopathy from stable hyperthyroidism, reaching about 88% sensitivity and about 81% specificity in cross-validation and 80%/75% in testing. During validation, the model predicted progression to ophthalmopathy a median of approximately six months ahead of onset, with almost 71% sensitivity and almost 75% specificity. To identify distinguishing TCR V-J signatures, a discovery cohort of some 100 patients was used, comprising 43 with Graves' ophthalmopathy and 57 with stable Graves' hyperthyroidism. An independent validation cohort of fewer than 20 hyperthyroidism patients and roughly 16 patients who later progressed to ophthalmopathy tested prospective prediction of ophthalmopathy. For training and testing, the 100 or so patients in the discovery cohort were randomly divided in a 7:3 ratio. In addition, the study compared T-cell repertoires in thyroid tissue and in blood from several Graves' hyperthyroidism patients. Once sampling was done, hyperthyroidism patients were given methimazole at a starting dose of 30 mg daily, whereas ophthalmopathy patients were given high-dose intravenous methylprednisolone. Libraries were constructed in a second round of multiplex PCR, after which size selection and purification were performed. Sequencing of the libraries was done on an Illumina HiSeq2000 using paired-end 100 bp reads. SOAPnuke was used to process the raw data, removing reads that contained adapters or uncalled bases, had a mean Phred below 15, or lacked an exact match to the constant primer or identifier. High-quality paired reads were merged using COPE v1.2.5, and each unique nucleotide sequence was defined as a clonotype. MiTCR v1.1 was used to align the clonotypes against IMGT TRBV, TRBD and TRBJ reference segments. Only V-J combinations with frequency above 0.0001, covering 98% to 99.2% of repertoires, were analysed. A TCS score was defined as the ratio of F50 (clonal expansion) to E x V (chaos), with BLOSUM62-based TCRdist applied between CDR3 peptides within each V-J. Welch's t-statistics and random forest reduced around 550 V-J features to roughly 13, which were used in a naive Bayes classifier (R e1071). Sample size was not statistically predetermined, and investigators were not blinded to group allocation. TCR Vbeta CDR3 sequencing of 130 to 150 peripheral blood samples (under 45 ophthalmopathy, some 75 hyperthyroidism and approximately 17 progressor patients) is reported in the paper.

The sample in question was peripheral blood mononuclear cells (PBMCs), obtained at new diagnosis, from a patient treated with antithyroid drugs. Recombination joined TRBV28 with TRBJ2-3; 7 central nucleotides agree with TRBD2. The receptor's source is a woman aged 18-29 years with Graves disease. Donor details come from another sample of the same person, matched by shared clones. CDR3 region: CASSLTGGLTDTQYF. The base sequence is TGTGCCAGCAGTTTGACGGGAGGACTCACAGATACGCAGTATTTT.